This TCR beta chain was captured in a study of T cell responses to AZD1222 COVID-19 vaccine. Study-level information: Researchers grouped second doses given at about 4 or about 12 weeks into one pool.

Overall study results and limits: Clonal diversity was possibly underestimated, and the donors were mostly white British, with more females.

TCRdb's copy holds only in-frame clones and misses some; the assay was immunoSEQ multiplex PCR. The sample includes 90,000 to 150,000 clones, 87% of them seen just once. This clone was counted only a few times. Its target is unknown. In germline, CDR1 is MGHRA, CDR2 YSYEKL. Trimming left V 1 base short and J 3 bases short, with 6 bases between. The CDR3 spans 13 residues. The chain links TRBV4-1 to TRBJ1-2; D call uncertain. The sample was peripheral blood, taken on day 0 of AZD1222 vaccination. The clonotype originates from an adult in good health. CDR3 nucleotide sequence: TGCGCCAGCAGCCAAGCCTCTCACTATGGCTACACCTTC. Translating gives CASSQASHYGYTF.